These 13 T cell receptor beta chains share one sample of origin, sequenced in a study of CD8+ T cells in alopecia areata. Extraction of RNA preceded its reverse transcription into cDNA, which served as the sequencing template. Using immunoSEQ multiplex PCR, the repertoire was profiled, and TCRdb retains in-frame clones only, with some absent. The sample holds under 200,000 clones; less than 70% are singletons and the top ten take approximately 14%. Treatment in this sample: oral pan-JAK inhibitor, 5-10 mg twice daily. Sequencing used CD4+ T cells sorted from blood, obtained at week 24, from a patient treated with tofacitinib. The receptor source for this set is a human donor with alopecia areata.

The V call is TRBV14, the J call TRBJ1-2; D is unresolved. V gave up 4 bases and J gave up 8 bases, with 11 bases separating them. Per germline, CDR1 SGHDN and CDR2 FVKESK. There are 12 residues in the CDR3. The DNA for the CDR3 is TGTGCCAGCAGCCCCTCTTCGCGCGGCTACACCTTC. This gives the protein CASSPSSRGYTF.

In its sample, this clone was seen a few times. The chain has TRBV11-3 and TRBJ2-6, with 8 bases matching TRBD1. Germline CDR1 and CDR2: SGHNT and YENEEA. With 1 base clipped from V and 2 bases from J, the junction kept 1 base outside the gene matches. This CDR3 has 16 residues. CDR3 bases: TGTGCCAGCAGCTTAGGGACAGGGACTGGGGCCAACGTCCTGACTTTC. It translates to CASSLGTGTGANVLTF.

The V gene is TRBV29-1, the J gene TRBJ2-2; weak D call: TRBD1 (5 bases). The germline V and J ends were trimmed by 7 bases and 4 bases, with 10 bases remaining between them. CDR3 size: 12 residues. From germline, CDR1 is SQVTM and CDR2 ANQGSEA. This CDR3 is CSARTTTGELFF. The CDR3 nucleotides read TGCAGCGCCAGGACAACCACCGGGGAGCTGTTTTTT.

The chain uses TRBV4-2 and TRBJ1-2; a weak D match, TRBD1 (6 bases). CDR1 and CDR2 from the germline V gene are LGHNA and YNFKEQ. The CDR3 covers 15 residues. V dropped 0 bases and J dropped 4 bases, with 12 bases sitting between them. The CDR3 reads CASSQDMGASYGYTF. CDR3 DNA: TGTGCCAGCAGCCAAGATATGGGGGCAAGCTATGGCTACACCTTC.

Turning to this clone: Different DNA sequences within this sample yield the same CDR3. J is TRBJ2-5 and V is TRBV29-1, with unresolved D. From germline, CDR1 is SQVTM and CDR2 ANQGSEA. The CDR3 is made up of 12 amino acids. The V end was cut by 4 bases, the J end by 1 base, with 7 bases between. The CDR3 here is CSVAAAQETQYF. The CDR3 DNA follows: TGCAGCGTTGCGGCAGCCCAAGAGACCCAGTACTTC.

CDR3 region: CASSLYGGRNEQFF. CDR3 in DNA: TGTGCCAGCAGCTTATACGGCGGCCGGAATGAGCAGTTCTTC. The rearrangement uses TRBV11-2 and TRBJ2-1; no definite D call. Germline loops: CDR1 SGHAT, CDR2 FQNNGV. The CDR3 sequence is 14 residues long. Trimming removed 2 bases from V and 7 bases from J, with 12 bases in between.

In DNA form, the CDR3 reads TGTGCCAGCAGCTTAGCTTCCAGGGCTCAGCCCCAGCATTTT. It yields the protein CASSLASRAQPQHF. The rearrangement links TRBV7-2 to TRBJ1-5, with a possible D match to TRBD1 (5 bases). This CDR3 contains 14 residues. Germline assignment: CDR1 SGHTA and CDR2 FQGNSA. Trimming pared 0 bases from V and 6 bases from J, leaving 9 bases between.

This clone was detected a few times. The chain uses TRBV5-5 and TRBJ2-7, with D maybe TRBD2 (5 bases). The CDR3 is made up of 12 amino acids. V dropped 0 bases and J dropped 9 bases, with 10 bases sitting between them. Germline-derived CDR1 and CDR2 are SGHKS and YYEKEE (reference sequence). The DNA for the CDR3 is TGTGCCAGCAGCTTGGTACGGGGTGCGCAGTACTTC. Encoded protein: CASSLVRGAQYF.

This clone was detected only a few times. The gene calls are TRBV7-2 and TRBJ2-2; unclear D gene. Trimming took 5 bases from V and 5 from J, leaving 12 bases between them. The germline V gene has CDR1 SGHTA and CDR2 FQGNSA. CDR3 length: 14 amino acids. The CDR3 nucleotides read TGTGCCAGCAGCACGGGTCTCCAAACCGGGGAGCTGTTTTTT. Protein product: CASSTGLQTGELFF. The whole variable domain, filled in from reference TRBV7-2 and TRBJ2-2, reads GAGVSQSPSNKVTEKGKDVELRCDPISGHTALYWYRQSLGQGLEFLIYFQGNSAPDKSGLPSDRFSAERTGGSVSTLTIQRTQQEDSAVYLCASSTGLQTGELFFGEGSRLTVL.

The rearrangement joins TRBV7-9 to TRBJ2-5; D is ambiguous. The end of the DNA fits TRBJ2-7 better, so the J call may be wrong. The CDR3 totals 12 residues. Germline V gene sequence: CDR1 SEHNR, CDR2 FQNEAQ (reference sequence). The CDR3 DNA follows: TGTGCCAGCAGCTGGGCAACCTACGAGCAGTACTTC. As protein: CASSWATYEQYF.

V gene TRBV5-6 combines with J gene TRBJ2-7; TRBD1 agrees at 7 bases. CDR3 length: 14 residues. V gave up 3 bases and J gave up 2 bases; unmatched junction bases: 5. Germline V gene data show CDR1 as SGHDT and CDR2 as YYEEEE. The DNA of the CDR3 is TGTGCCAGCAGCTCGCGACAGGGAACCTACGAGCAGTACTTC. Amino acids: CASSSRQGTYEQYF.

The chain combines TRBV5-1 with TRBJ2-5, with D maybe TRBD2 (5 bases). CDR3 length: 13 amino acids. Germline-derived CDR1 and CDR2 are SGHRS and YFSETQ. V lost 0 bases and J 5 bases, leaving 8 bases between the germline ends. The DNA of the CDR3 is TGCGCCAGCAGCTTGGCGGGGTCGGAGACCCAGTACTTC. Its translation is CASSLAGSETQYF.

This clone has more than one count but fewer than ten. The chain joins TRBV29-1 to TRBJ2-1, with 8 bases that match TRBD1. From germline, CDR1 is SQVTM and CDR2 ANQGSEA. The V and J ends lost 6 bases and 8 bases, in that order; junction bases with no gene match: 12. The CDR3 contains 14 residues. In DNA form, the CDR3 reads TGCAGCGTGCTTCCTCCGGGACAGGTCTATGAGCAGTTCTTC. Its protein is CSVLPPGQVYEQFF.